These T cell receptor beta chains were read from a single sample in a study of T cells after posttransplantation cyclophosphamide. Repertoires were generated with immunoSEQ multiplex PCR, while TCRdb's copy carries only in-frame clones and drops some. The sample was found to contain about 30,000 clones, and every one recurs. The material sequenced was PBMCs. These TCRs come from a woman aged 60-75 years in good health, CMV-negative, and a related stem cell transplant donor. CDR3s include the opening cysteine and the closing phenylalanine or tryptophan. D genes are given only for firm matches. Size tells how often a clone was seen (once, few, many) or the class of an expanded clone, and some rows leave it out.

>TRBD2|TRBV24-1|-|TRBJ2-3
CATSESGGVPGPDTQYF
TGTGCCACCAGTGAATCTGGGGGGGTCCCCGGGCCAGATACGCAGTATTTT
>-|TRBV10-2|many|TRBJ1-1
CAGGYRDTEAFF
TGCGCCGGCGGTTACCGGGACACTGAAGCTTTCTTT
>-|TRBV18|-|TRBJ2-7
CASSPPLPGSYEQYF
TGTGCCAGCTCACCCCCCCTTCCAGGCTCCTACGAGCAGTACTTC
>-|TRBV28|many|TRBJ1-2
CAGMTGAYGYTF
TGTGCCGGCATGACAGGAGCCTATGGCTACACCTTC
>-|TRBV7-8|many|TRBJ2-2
CASSLLGELFF
TGTGCCAGCAGCCTTTTGGGGGAGCTGTTTTTT
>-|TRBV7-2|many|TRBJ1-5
CASSLAPNQGQPQHF
TGTGCCAGCAGCTTAGCGCCCAACCAGGGGCAGCCCCAGCATTTT
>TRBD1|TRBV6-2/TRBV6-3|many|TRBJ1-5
CASSYPESGQGAVNQPQHF
TGTGCCAGCAGTTACCCGGAAAGCGGACAGGGGGCCGTGAATCAGCCCCAGCATTTT
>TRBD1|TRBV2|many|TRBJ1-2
CASSEAGQGARGYTF
TGTGCCAGCAGTGAAGCTGGGCAGGGGGCCCGGGGCTACACCTTC
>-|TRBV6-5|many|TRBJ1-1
CASSYGGGTEAFF
TGTGCCAGCAGTTATGGGGGGGGCACTGAAGCTTTCTTT
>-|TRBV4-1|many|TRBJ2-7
CASSQDSQAKTYEQYF
TGCGCCAGCAGCCAAGATTCTCAGGCAAAAACCTACGAGCAGTACTTC
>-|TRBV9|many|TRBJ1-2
CASSVASSVDYGYTF
TGTGCCAGCAGCGTAGCTTCGTCGGTGGACTATGGCTACACCTTC
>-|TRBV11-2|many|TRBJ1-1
CASSPYAGGTEAFF
TGTGCCAGCAGCCCGTATGCCGGGGGCACTGAAGCTTTCTTT
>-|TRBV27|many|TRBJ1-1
CASLSLLHEDEAFF
TGTGCCAGCCTGTCCCTTTTACATGAAGATGAAGCTTTCTTT
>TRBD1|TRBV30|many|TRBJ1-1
CAWVFGTGNTEAFF
TGTGCCTGGGTCTTCGGGACAGGGAACACTGAAGCTTTCTTT
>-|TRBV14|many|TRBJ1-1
CASSQDWGGSMNTEAFF
TGTGCCAGCAGCCAAGATTGGGGGGGGTCCATGAACACTGAAGCTTTCTTT
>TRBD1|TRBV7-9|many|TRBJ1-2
CASSPRTGLGGYTF
TGTGCCAGCAGCCCCCGGACAGGGCTTGGTGGCTACACCTTC
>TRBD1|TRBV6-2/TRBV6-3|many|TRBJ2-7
CASRAPGQIYEQYF
TGTGCCAGCAGGGCTCCGGGACAGATCTACGAGCAGTACTTC
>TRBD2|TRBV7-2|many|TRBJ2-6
CASSLRSGGRGTGANVLTF
TGTGCCAGCAGCTTAAGGAGCGGCGGGCGGGGGACTGGGGCCAACGTCCTGACTTTC
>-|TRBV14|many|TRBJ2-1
CASSNGQGWNEQFF
TGTGCCAGCTCTAACGGCCAGGGGTGGAATGAGCAGTTCTTC
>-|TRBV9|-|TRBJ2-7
CASSAYLSSYEQYF
TGTGCCAGCAGCGCCTACCTAAGCTCCTACGAGCAGTACTTC
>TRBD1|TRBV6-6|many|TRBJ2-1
CASSHNRDREFF
TGTGCCAGCAGTCACAACCGGGACAGGGAGTTCTTC
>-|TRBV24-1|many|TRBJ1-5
CATSGNNLHQHF
TGTGCCACCAGTGGTAACAATCTCCACCAGCATTTT
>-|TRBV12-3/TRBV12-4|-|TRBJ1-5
CASSLADNQPQHF
TGTGCCAGCAGTTTGGCGGACAATCAGCCCCAGCATTTT
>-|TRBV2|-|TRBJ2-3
CASRFSDTQYF
TGTGCCAGCAGGTTTTCTGATACGCAGTATTTT
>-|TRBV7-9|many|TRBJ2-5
CASMGGLVGVQETQYF
TGTGCCAGCATGGGGGGTCTAGTGGGGGTCCAAGAGACCCAGTACTTC
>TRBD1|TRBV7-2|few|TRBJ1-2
CASSLATGGTGGYTF
TGTGCCAGCAGCTTAGCGACGGGTGGGACAGGGGGCTACACCTTC
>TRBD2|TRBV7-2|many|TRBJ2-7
CASSASGSLGEQYF
TGTGCCAGCAGCGCTAGCGGGAGTCTCGGCGAGCAGTACTTC
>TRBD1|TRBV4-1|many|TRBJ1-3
CASSQRDSGNTIYF
TGCGCCAGCAGCCAACGGGACAGTGGAAACACCATATATTTT
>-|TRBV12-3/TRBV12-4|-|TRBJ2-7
CASSINYEQYF
TGTGCCAGCAGCATCAATTACGAGCAGTACTTC